These 11 T cell receptor beta chains were all obtained from the same sample, sequenced in a study of identical twins. TCRdb analysed the 5' RACE reads with MiXCR anew, one entry per CDR3 protein. Of 600,000 to 800,000 distinct CDR3 sequences in the sample, around 21% were seen once. Another study also made use of these data, one on T cells expressing NK-cell markers.

The sequenced sample was PBMCs. The receptors here all came from a woman between 18 and 29 years old in good health.

J is TRBJ2-3 and V is TRBV7-2; the D gene is possibly TRBD1 (5 bases). Trimming pared 5 bases from V and 2 bases from J, leaving 14 bases between. CDR1 and CDR2 from the germline V gene are SGHTA and FQGNSA. The CDR3 sequence is 15 residues long. The CDR3 sequence: CASSQRQWPTDTQYF. As DNA, the CDR3 is TGTGCCAGCAGCCAGAGACAGTGGCCCACAGATACGCAGTATTTT.

This clonotype was counted between two and nine times. In DNA, the CDR3 is TGCAGTGCTAGTCCTGATACGCAGTATTTT. Protein sequence: CSASPDTQYF. J is TRBJ2-3 and V is TRBV20-1; D unresolved. The V end lost 3 bases, the J end lost 6 bases, and 4 bases lay between the germline ends. The V gene's germline CDR1 is DFQATT and CDR2 SNEGSKA (reference sequence). CDR3 length: 10 residues.

This clonotype was detected a few times. The V call is TRBV28, the J call TRBJ2-3; D unclear. Deletions cut 4 bases from V and 2 bases from J, with 10 bases between. This CDR3 is built from 14 residues. The V gene's germline CDR1 is MDHEN and CDR2 SYDVKM. The DNA for the CDR3 is TGTGCCAGCAGTTACCGCCTCATCACAGATACGCAGTATTTT. The encoded protein is CASSYRLITDTQYF.

This clonotype was picked up many times. The chain couples TRBV4-2 to TRBJ2-3, with D possibly matching TRBD2 (5 bases). The CDR3 covers 13 residues. From germline, CDR1 is LGHNA and CDR2 YNFKEQ. Trimming removed 1 base at V and 5 bases at J, with 7 bases between. CDR3 sequence: CASSQAREDTQYF. The CDR3, as DNA: TGTGCCAGCAGCCAAGCCCGGGAAGATACGCAGTATTTT.

This clonotype was picked up many times. The rearrangement joins TRBV27 to TRBJ2-1; TRBD1 aligns across 7 bases. CDR1 and CDR2 (germline): MNHEY, SMNVEV (reference sequence). CDR3 length: 14 amino acids. With V trimmed by 9 bases and J by 7 bases, 12 bases remained unmatched. The CDR3 region is CASSTGSTWNEQFF. CDR3 nucleotide sequence: TGTGCCAGTTCGACAGGGTCTACGTGGAATGAGCAGTTCTTC.

This chain connects TRBV5-5 to TRBJ2-1, with a tentative D call TRBD2 (6 bases). Germline V lookup: CDR1 SGHKS, CDR2 YYEKEE (reference sequence). V lost 7 bases, J lost 0 bases, and 17 bases lay in between. This CDR3 is built from 16 residues. CDR3 DNA sequence: TGTGCCAGCGGGGGAGGACGGCCGAGCTCCTACAATGAGCAGTTCTTC. Translated, it gives CASGGGRPSSYNEQFF. Drawing the rest from reference TRBV5-5 and TRBJ2-1, the complete variable domain is DAGVTQSPTHLIKTRGQQVTLRCSPISGHKSVSWYQQVLGQGPQFIFQYYEKEERGRGNFPDRFSARQFPNYSSELNVNALLLGDSALYLCASGGGRPSSYNEQFFGPGTRLTVL.

The sample holds a few counts of this clonotype. V and J are TRBV29-1 and TRBJ2-1, with D perhaps given as TRBD1 or TRBD2 (5 bases each). Germline V gene sequence: CDR1 SQVTM, CDR2 ANQGSEA. The V end was cut by 4 bases, the J end by 7 bases, with 8 bases between. There are 11 residues in the CDR3. The CDR3 loop reads CSVVEGNEQFF. CDR3 DNA sequence: TGCAGCGTTGTCGAGGGGAATGAGCAGTTCTTC.

This chain uses TRBV4-3 with TRBJ2-7; TRBD1 matches 9 bases. Losses at the gene ends were 5 bases for V and 7 bases for J; bases not matched to a gene: 15. There are 16 residues in the CDR3. Germline CDR1 reads LGHNA; CDR2 reads YSLEER. The CDR3 nucleotides are TGCGCCAGCAGCTCCCGGACGGGACAGGGAATGGGGGAGCAGTACTTC. Translating gives CASSSRTGQGMGEQYF.

The table lists this clonotype with a few counts. The chain has TRBV6-5 and TRBJ1-6; 7 bases line up with TRBD1. V trimming: 4 bases; J trimming: 5 bases; junction bases outside the gene matches: 8. Per the germline V gene, CDR1 is MNHEY and CDR2 is SVGAGI. The CDR3 loop spans 16 amino acids. The CDR3: CASSLGRDRNNSPLHF. As DNA, the CDR3 is TGTGCCAGCAGTTTAGGTCGGGACAGAAATAATTCACCCCTCCACTTT.

This clonotype has only one observation. The V call is TRBV7-9, the J call TRBJ2-2; 14 bases fit TRBD2. This CDR3 is 17 amino acids long. Trimming at V came to 7 bases and at J to 0 bases, leaving 4 bases not matched to a gene. Germline V gene data show CDR1 as SEHNR and CDR2 as FQNEAQ (reference sequence). Here the CDR3 reads CASTGTSGRANTGELFF. For the CDR3, the DNA is TGTGCCAGCACCGGGACTAGCGGGAGAGCGAACACCGGGGAGCTGTTTTTT. Supplemented by reference TRBV7-9 and TRBJ2-2, the full variable domain reads DTGVSQNPRHKITKRGQNVTFRCDPISEHNRLYWYRQTLGQGPEFLTYFQNEAQLEKSRLLSDRFSAERPKGSFSTLEIQRTEQGDSAMYLCASTGTSGRANTGELFFGEGSRLTVL.

The chain has TRBV30 and TRBJ2-2, with 7 bases fitting TRBD2. V lost 8 bases, J lost 4 bases, and 13 bases stayed unmatched. The CDR3 contains 15 residues. Germline values: CDR1 GTSNPN, CDR2 SVGIG (reference sequence). The CDR3 region has the DNA TGTGCCACCGATTCGACTAGCTTGGGCACCGGGGAGCTGTTTTTT. The encoded protein is CATDSTSLGTGELFF.